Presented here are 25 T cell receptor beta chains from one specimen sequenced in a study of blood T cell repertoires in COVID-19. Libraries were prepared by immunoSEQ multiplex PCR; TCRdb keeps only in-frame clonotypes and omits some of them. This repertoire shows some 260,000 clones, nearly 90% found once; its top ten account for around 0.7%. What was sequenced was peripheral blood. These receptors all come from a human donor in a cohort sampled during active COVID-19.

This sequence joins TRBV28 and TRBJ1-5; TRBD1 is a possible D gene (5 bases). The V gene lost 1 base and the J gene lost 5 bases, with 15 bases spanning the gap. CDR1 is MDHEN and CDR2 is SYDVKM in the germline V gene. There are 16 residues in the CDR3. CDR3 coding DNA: TGTGCCAGCAGTTTATTGTGGCTCAGGGATGATCAGCCCCAGCATTTT. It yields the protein CASSLLWLRDDQPQHF.

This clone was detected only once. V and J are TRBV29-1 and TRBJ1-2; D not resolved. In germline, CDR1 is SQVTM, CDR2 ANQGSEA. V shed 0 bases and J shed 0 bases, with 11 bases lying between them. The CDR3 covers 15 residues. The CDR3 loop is CSVEDSALANYGYTF. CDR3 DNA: TGCAGCGTTGAAGATTCGGCTCTAGCTAACTATGGCTACACCTTC.

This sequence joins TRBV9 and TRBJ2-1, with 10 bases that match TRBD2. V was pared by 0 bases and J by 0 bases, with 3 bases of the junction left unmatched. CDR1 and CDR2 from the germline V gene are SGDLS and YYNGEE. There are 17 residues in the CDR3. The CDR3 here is CASSVGTSGISYNEQFF. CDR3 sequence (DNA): TGTGCCAGCAGCGTAGGAACTAGCGGGATCTCCTACAATGAGCAGTTCTTC.

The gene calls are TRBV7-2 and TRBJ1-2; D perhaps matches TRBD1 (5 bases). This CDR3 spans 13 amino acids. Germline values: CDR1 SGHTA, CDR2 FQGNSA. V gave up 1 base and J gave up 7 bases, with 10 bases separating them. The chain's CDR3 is CASSLGRVGGYTF. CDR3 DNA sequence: TGTGCCAGCAGCTTAGGCAGGGTGGGTGGCTACACCTTC.

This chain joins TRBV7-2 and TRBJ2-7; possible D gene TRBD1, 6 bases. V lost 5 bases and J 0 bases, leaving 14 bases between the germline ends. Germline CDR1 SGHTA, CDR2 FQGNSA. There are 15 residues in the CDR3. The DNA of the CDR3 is TGTGCCAGCAGCCAGACAGGTATTAGCTCCTACGAGCAGTACTTC. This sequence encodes CASSQTGISSYEQYF.

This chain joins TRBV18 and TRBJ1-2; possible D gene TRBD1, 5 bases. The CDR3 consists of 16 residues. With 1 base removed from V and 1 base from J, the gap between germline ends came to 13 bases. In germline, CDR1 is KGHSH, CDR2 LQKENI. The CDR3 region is CASSPRGTLHNYGYTF. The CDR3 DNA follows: TGTGCCAGCTCACCACGAGGGACTCTTCATAACTATGGCTACACCTTC.

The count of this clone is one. CDR3 loop: CAIVSGANVLTF. The CDR3 DNA sequence: TGTGCCATCGTTTCTGGGGCCAACGTCCTGACTTTC. The chain is built from TRBV7-9 and TRBJ2-6; D gene ambiguous. This CDR3 contains 12 residues. V was trimmed by 10 bases and J by 1 base, leaving 5 bases between them. Germline V gene sequence: CDR1 SEHNR, CDR2 FQNEAQ (reference sequence).

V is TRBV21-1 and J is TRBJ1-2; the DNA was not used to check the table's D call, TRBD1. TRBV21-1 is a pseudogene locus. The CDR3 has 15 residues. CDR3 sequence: CASSKGAGPGYGYTF. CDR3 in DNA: TGTGCCAGCAGCAAGGGGGCTGGGCCGGGGTATGGCTACACCTTC.

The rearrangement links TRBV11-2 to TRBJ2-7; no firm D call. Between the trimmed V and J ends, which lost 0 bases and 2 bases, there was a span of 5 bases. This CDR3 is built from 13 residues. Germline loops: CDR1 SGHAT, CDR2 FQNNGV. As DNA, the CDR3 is TGTGCCAGCAGCTTAGAAGGAGCCTACGAGCAGTACTTC. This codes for CASSLEGAYEQYF.

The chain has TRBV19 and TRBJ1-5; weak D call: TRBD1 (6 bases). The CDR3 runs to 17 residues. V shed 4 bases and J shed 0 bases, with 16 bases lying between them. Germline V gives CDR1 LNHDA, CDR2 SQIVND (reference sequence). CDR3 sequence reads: CASSTQGYGYSNQPQHF. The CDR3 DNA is TGTGCCAGTAGTACCCAGGGGTACGGATATAGCAATCAGCCCCAGCATTTT.

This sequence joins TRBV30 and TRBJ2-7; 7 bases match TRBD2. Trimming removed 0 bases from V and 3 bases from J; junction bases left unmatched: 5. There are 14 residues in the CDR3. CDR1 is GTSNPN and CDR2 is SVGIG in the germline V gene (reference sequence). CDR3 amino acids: CAWSVGGPVYEQYF. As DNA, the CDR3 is TGTGCCTGGAGTGTGGGAGGGCCGGTCTACGAGCAGTACTTC. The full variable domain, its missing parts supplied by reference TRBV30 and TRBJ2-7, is SQTIHQWPATLVQPVGSPLSLECTVEGTSNPNLYWYRQAAGRGLQLLFYSVGIGQISSEVPQNLSASRPQDRQFILSSKKLLLSDSGFYLCAWSVGGPVYEQYFGPGTRLTVT.

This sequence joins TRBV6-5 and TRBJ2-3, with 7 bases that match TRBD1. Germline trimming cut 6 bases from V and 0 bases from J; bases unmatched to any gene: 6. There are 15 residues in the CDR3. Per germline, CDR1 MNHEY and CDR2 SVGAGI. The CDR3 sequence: CASSQWDRSTDTQYF. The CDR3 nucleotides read TGTGCCAGCAGCCAATGGGACAGAAGCACAGATACGCAGTATTTT.

In DNA form, the CDR3 reads TGTGCCAGTAGTGGACAGGGGGTTACTAACTATGGCTACACCTTC. It is translated as CASSGQGVTNYGYTF. The genes are TRBV19 and TRBJ1-2, with 10 bases that match TRBD1. The germline gives CDR1 LNHDA, CDR2 SQIVND (reference sequence). V was clipped by 5 bases and J by 0 bases; unmatched bases: 3. This CDR3 has 15 amino acids.

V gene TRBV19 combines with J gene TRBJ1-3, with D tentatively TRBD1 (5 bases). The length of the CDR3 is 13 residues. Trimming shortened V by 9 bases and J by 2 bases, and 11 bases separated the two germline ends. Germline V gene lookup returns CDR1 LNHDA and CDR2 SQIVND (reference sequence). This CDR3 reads CASRVLAGNTIYF. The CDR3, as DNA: TGTGCCAGCAGGGTCTTAGCTGGAAACACCATATATTTT. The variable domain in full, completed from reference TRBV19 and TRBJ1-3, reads DGGITQSPKYLFRKEGQNVTLSCEQNLNHDAMYWYRQDPGQGLRLIYYSQIVNDFQKGDIAEGYSVSREKKESFPLTVTSAQKNPTAFYLCASRVLAGNTIYFGEGSWLTVV.

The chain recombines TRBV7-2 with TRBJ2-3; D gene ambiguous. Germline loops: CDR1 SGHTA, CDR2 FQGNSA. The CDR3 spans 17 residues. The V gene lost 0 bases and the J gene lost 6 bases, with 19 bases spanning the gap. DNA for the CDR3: TGTGCCAGCAGCTTAGCGGGCGTCAGTACGATTTGGGATACGCAGTATTTT. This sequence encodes CASSLAGVSTIWDTQYF.

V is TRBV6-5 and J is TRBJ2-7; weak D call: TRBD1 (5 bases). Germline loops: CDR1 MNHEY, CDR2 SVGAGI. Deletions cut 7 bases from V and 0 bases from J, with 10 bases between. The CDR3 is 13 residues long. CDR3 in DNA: TGTGCCAGCATCGGACAAGACTCCTACGAGCAGTACTTC. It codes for CASIGQDSYEQYF.

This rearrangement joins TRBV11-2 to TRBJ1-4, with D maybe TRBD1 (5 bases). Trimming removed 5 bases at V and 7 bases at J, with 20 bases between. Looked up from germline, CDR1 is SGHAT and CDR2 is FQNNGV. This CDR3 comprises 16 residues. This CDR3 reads CASSDAGTAVGEKLFF. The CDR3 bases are TGTGCCAGCAGCGACGCGGGGACCGCTGTAGGTGAAAAACTGTTTTTT.

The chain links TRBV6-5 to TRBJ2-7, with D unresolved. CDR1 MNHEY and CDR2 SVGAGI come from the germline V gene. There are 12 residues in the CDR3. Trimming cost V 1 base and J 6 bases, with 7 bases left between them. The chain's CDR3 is CASSYYSGEQYF. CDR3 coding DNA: TGTGCCAGCAGTTACTATTCGGGCGAGCAGTACTTC.

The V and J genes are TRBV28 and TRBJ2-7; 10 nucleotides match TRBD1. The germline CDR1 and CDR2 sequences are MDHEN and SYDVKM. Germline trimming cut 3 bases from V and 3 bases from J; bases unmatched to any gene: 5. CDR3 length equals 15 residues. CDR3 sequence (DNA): TGTGCCAGCAGTTTCCCCGGGACAGGGGTCTACGAGCAGTACTTC. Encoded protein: CASSFPGTGVYEQYF.

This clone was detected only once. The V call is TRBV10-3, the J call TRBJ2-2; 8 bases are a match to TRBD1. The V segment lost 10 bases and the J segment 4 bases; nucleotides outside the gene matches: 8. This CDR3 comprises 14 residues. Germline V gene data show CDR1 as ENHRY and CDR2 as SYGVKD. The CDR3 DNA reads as TGTGCCACCCTGAGGACAGGGTCCACCGGGGAGCTGTTTTTT. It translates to CATLRTGSTGELFF.

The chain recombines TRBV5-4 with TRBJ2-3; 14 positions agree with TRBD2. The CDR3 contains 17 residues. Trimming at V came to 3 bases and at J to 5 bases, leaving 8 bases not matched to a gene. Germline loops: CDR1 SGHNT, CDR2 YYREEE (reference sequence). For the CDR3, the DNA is TGTGCCAGCAGCTCGGGACTAGCGGGAGAACGGAGAGATACGCAGTATTTT. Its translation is CASSSGLAGERRDTQYF.

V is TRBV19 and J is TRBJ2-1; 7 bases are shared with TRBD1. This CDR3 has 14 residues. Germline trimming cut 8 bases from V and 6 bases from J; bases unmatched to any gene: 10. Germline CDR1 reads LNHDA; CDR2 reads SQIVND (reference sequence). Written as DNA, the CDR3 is TGTGCCAGTTATAACAGGGGAGTAGGCAATGAGCAGTTCTTC. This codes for CASYNRGVGNEQFF.

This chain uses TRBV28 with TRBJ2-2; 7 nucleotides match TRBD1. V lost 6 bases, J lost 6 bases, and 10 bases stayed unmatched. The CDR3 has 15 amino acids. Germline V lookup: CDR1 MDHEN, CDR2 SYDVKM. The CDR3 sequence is CASRTARGPAGELFF. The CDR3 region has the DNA TGTGCCAGCAGAACGGCGAGGGGGCCAGCCGGGGAGCTGTTTTTT.

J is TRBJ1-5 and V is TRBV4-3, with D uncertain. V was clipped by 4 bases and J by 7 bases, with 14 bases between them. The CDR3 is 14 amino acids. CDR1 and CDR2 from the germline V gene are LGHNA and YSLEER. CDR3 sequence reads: CASSLGWAGQPQHF. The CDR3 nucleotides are TGCGCCAGCAGCCTTGGGTGGGCTGGACAGCCCCAGCATTTT.

CDR3 amino acids: CASSEDQARGGWSSYEQYF. The CDR3 DNA reads as TGTGCCAGCAGTGAAGATCAAGCTAGGGGGGGGTGGAGCTCCTACGAGCAGTACTTC. The V and J genes are TRBV2 and TRBJ2-7; tentatively, D is TRBD2 (7 bases). Trimming took off 1 base at V and 0 bases at J, with 22 bases between the two ends. CDR1 is SNHLY, CDR2 FYNNEI, per germline. The CDR3 is made up of 19 amino acids.